Sequencing of this T cell receptor (beta chain) was carried out in a study of T cell responses to AZD1222 COVID-19 vaccine. A word on this clone: Its antigen is unidentified.

Whether given at about 4 or about 12 weeks, second doses were pooled. General observations from the study: Donors were chiefly white British, with a greater number of females, and clonal diversity was perhaps underestimated.

Sequenced by immunoSEQ multiplex PCR; TCRdb stores in-frame clones only, minus some. The sample gives about 170,000 clones, roughly 87% of which show up once; about 1% is in the top ten. This material consisted of peripheral blood, taken 28 days after the second AZD1222 dose. The TCR comes from an adult who received the AZD1222 COVID-19 vaccine.

CDR3 sequence: CASSNHDPGLPLNEQYF. Written as DNA, the CDR3 is TGTGCCAGCAGCAATCATGACCCGGGTCTCCCTTTGAACGAGCAGTACTTC. The genes are TRBV21-1 and TRBJ2-7; the table's D call, TRBD2, was not checked against the DNA. TRBV21-1 is given as a pseudogene. This CDR3 comprises 17 residues.